This T cell receptor (beta chain) was found in a study of beta chain features in type 1 diabetes. Concerning this clone: Its antigen is as yet unknown.

The CDR3 has 16 amino acids. Germline V gene data show CDR1 as SGHDT and CDR2 as YYEEEE. Trimming left V 0 bases short and J 1 base short, with 10 bases between. Regarding the study as a whole: Shorter templates might be favored by PCR, equally in patients and controls.

What was sequenced were expressed TCRB transcripts, since all of the isolated RNA had been reverse transcribed. Profiling relied on immunoSEQ multiplex PCR, and the TCRdb table lists in-frame clones only, not all of them. The sample has over 100,000 clones; almost 40% are singletons. J is TRBJ2-2 and V is TRBV5-6, with D perhaps TRBD1 (5 bases). The clonotype originates from a woman under 30 in good health. The sample consisted of stem cell memory CD4+ T cells from blood. DNA of the CDR3: TGTGCCAGCAGCTTGGTGCGACAGTGGAACACCGGGGAGCTGTTTTTT. Encoded protein: CASSLVRQWNTGELFF.